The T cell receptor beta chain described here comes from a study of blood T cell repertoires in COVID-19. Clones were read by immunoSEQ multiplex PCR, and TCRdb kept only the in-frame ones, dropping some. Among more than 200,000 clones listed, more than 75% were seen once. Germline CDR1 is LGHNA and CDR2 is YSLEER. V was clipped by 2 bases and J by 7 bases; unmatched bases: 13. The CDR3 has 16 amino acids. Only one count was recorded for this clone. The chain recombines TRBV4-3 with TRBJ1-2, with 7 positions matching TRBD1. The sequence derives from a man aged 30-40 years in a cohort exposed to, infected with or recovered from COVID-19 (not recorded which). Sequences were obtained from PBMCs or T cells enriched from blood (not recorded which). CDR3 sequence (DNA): TGCGCCAGCAGCCAACTTAGGGGGCCTGAGGACATTGGCTACACCTTC. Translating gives CASSQLRGPEDIGYTF.